The next 21 T cell receptor beta chains were all read from a single sample in a study of blood T cell repertoires in COVID-19. The repertoire was sequenced with immunoSEQ multiplex PCR; TCRdb's copy has only in-frame clones and lacks some. Here the sample spans roughly 95,000 clones, 81% being singletons. Sequenced sample: peripheral blood. All receptors derive from a man in his 60s with acute or convalescent COVID-19.

This chain uses TRBV3-1 (or the pseudogene TRBV3-2) with TRBJ1-4, with 10 positions matching TRBD1. The V segment lost 1 base and the J segment 11 bases; nucleotides outside the gene matches: 7. From germline, CDR1 is LGHDT and CDR2 YNNKEL (reference sequence). This CDR3 spans 15 amino acids. The CDR3 bases are TGTGCCAGCAGCCAAGTCCGCACGGGACAGGGGAAACTGTTTTTT. Its translation: CASSQVRTGQGKLFF.

V gene TRBV12-3 or TRBV12-4 combines with J gene TRBJ2-7; the D gene is possibly TRBD1 (6 bases). With 3 bases removed from V and 3 bases from J, the gap between germline ends came to 9 bases. The CDR3 spans 13 residues. This chain's CDR3 is CASSLGRGYEQYF. The CDR3 region has the DNA TGTGCCAGCAGTTTGGGCAGGGGCTACGAGCAGTACTTC.

The CDR3 loop reads CASSQDLGGGKWNQPQHF. The CDR3 nucleotides are TGCGCCAGCAGCCAAGATTTAGGGGGCGGAAAATGGAATCAGCCCCAGCATTTT. The chain employs TRBV4-1 and TRBJ1-5, with 7 bases matching TRBD1. This CDR3 is built from 18 residues. Germline V gene lookup returns CDR1 MGHRA and CDR2 YSYEKL. The junction had 12 bases not matched to a gene; V was cut back by 0 bases and J by 4 bases.

This clone is categorized as medium-sized. The rearrangement links TRBV7-9 to TRBJ2-3; a possible D gene is TRBD1 (6 bases). Germline-derived CDR1 and CDR2 are SEHNR and FQNEAQ (reference sequence). The CDR3 loop spans 14 amino acids. Trimming cost V 11 bases and J 5 bases, with 20 bases left between them. CDR3 sequence reads: CAGQQGMEQDTQYF. The CDR3 DNA reads as TGTGCCGGTCAACAGGGAATGGAGCAAGATACGCAGTATTTT.

The genes are TRBV5-1 and TRBJ1-1; no clear D. This CDR3 has 15 residues. Trimming pared 2 bases from V and 1 base from J, leaving 12 bases between. Germline V gives CDR1 SGHRS, CDR2 YFSETQ. The chain's CDR3 is CASSLELSPNTEAFF. The CDR3 DNA follows: TGCGCCAGCAGCTTAGAACTATCACCGAACACTGAAGCTTTCTTT.

The CDR3 loop reads CASSRTGEVSNQPQHF. The CDR3, as DNA: TGTGCCAGCAGCCGCACTGGAGAGGTGAGCAATCAGCCCCAGCATTTT. The J gene is TRBJ1-5, the V gene TRBV7-9; D is unclear. CDR1 is SEHNR and CDR2 is FQNEAQ in the germline V gene (reference sequence). This CDR3 is 16 amino acids long. V was clipped by 5 bases and J by 1 base, with 15 bases between them.

CDR3 protein: CASTSEGGTGYGYTF. The CDR3 DNA is TGTGCCAGTACCTCTGAGGGGGGGACGGGCTATGGCTACACCTTC. This sequence joins TRBV19 and TRBJ1-2; the D gene is possibly TRBD1 (6 bases). The CDR3 is 15 amino acids. The V end lost 7 bases, the J end lost 4 bases, and 19 bases lay between the germline ends. The germline V gene encodes CDR1 LNHDA and CDR2 SQIVND (reference sequence).

This chain links TRBV5-1 with TRBJ1-4; D gene ambiguous. V shed 3 bases and J shed 8 bases, with 14 bases lying between them. The CDR3 consists of 14 residues. The germline V gene encodes CDR1 SGHRS and CDR2 YFSETQ. The CDR3 DNA follows: TGCGCCAGCAGCTCGCAACCCGGAGCCGAAAAACTGTTTTTT. This sequence encodes CASSSQPGAEKLFF.

The CDR3, as DNA: TGTGCCAGCAGCAACAGGGTCTCTGGGGCCAACGTCCTGACTTTC. Translating it yields CASSNRVSGANVLTF. The chain employs TRBV2 and TRBJ2-6; perhaps TRBD1 as D (6 bases). Germline CDR1 and CDR2: SNHLY and FYNNEI. This CDR3 has 15 residues. With 6 bases removed from V and 0 bases from J, the gap between germline ends came to 9 bases.

This chain uses TRBV6-5 with TRBJ1-1; D is unresolved. Germline V gene sequence: CDR1 MNHEY, CDR2 SVGAGI. The V end was cut by 5 bases, the J end by 1 base, with 11 bases between. This CDR3 spans 14 amino acids. As DNA, the CDR3 is TGTGCCAGCAGTAGAGAGGTGGGGAACACTGAAGCTTTCTTT. Translated: CASSREVGNTEAFF.

The V gene is TRBV3-1 (or the pseudogene TRBV3-2), the J gene TRBJ2-5; 7 bases align to TRBD2. The CDR3 sequence is 14 residues long. Germline V gene data show CDR1 as LGHDT and CDR2 as YNNKEL (reference sequence). After removal of 4 bases from V and 2 bases from J, the junction contained 4 bases not matched to a gene. The CDR3 DNA reads TGTGCCAGCAGCCGGACTAGGGGACAAGAGACCCAGTACTTC. Its translation: CASSRTRGQETQYF.

V and J are TRBV4-3 and TRBJ1-2, with D possibly TRBD1 on 6 matching bases. CDR1 is LGHNA and CDR2 is YSLEER in the germline V gene. This CDR3 comprises 15 residues. Trimming cost V 0 bases and J 4 bases, with 12 bases left between them. The CDR3 DNA sequence: TGCGCCAGCAGCCAAGATTTCACAGGGCCCTATGGCTACACCTTC. Translated, it gives CASSQDFTGPYGYTF.

J is TRBJ2-7 and V is TRBV30, with a possible D match to TRBD2 (5 bases). The V end lost 2 bases, the J end lost 7 bases, and 18 bases lay between the germline ends. Germline V gene lookup returns CDR1 GTSNPN and CDR2 SVGIG (reference sequence). There are 14 residues in the CDR3. The CDR3 DNA sequence: TGTGCCTGGAGTCCTTGGACTGGATCGGGGGAGCAGTACTTC. This gives the protein CAWSPWTGSGEQYF.

The V call is TRBV18, the J call TRBJ1-2; weak D call: TRBD1 (5 bases). Germline V gene sequence: CDR1 KGHSH, CDR2 LQKENI. V lost 2 bases and J 6 bases, leaving 13 bases between the germline ends. The CDR3 contains 14 residues. The DNA of the CDR3 is TGTGCCAGCTCACCAGGGGGAGGGGACGATGGCTACACCTTC. Encoded protein: CASSPGGGDDGYTF. The variable domain in full, completed from reference TRBV18 and TRBJ1-2, reads NAGVMQNPRHLVRRRGQEARLRCSPMKGHSHVYWYRQLPEEGLKFMVYLQKENIIDESGMPKERFSAEFPKEGPSILRIQQVVRGDSAAYFCASSPGGGDDGYTFGSGTRLTVV.

V usage is TRBV6-5 and J usage is TRBJ2-1, with D possibly matching TRBD2 (6 bases). Looked up from germline, CDR1 is MNHEY and CDR2 is SVGAGI. This CDR3 is 14 amino acids long. The germline V and J ends were trimmed by 5 bases and 7 bases, with 15 bases remaining between them. CDR3 in amino acids: CASSNRDWQNEQFF. Written as DNA, the CDR3 is TGTGCCAGCAGTAATCGGGACTGGCAAAATGAGCAGTTCTTC.

On this clone itself: One end of the junction fails to match germline, which may point to a read error. The V call is TRBV2, the J call TRBJ1-2; no clear D. Germline V gene lookup returns CDR1 SNHLY and CDR2 FYNNEI. The CDR3 has 14 residues. In DNA form, the CDR3 reads TGTGCCAGCAGTGATCGTAGCTTTAACTCTGGCTACACCTTC. This sequence encodes CASSDRSFNSGYTF.

This chain connects TRBV4-3 to TRBJ1-1, with a weak D call TRBD1 (6 bases). Deletions cut 1 base from V and 9 bases from J, with 12 bases between. The CDR3 is 13 amino acids. The germline V gene has CDR1 LGHNA and CDR2 YSLEER. CDR3 sequence reads: CASSQVQGTQAFF. The DNA for the CDR3 is TGCGCCAGCAGCCAAGTACAGGGAACCCAAGCTTTCTTT.

In the case of this clone: At one end, the junction sequence differs from germline, possibly due to a read error. This chain joins TRBV7-2 and TRBJ1-2; 7 nucleotides align to TRBD1. The CDR3 consists of 14 residues. The germline V gene encodes CDR1 SGHTA and CDR2 FQGNSA. In DNA form, the CDR3 reads TGTGCCAGCACCTTACCAGGGGGATACTATGGCTACACCTTC. Protein product: CASTLPGGYYGYTF.

The chain combines TRBV7-6 with TRBJ2-1; no reliable D call. Germline CDR1 SGHVS, CDR2 FNYEAQ. Trimming took off 3 bases at V and 9 bases at J, with 3 bases between the two ends. This CDR3 is 10 amino acids long. In nucleotides, the CDR3 is TGTGCCAGCAGCTTCGGTGAGCAGTTCTTC. Its translation is CASSFGEQFF.

This chain joins TRBV5-1 and TRBJ1-6; TRBD1 is a possible D gene (6 bases). Trimming took off 0 bases at V and 5 bases at J, with 9 bases between the two ends. The CDR3 is made up of 15 amino acids. From germline, CDR1 is SGHRS and CDR2 YFSETQ. CDR3 region: CASSLGDTNNSPLHF. The CDR3 DNA reads TGCGCCAGCAGCTTGGGGGACACCAATAATTCACCCCTCCACTTT.

This clone was observed at least ten times. This sequence joins TRBV3-1 (or the pseudogene TRBV3-2) and TRBJ2-7; 13 bases map to TRBD2. The CDR3 covers 16 residues. Germline V lookup: CDR1 LGHDT, CDR2 YNNKEL (reference sequence). The V and J ends lost 3 bases and 12 bases, in that order; junction bases with no gene match: 14. The CDR3 DNA follows: TGTGCCAGCAGCCATACTAGCGGGGGGGCTAAAACTCATCCGTACTTC. Its protein is CASSHTSGGAKTHPYF.